Below are 17 T cell receptor beta chains sequenced from a single sample in a study of response to subunit inactivated influenza vaccine. TCRdb re-analysed the RT-PCR reads in MiXCR, keeping a single row per CDR3 protein. The data hold about 480,000 distinct CDR3 sequences, with about 25% observed a single time. The sequenced sample was CD4+ T cells sorted from PBMCs, obtained 4 to 6 days after vaccination. These receptors all come from a man in his forties or fifties who received an inactivated influenza vaccine.

This clonotype showed up just a few times. The V gene is TRBV29-1, the J gene TRBJ2-7; TRBD2 agrees at 8 bases. In germline, CDR1 is SQVTM, CDR2 ANQGSEA. The CDR3 extends over 14 amino acids. Trimming cost V 4 bases and J 4 bases; bases outside gene matches: 9. CDR3 loop: CSVVILAGSYEQYF. The CDR3 DNA follows: TGCAGCGTTGTTATCCTAGCGGGTTCTTACGAGCAGTACTTC.

V is TRBV25-1 and J is TRBJ2-1; the D gene is possibly TRBD1 (7 bases). Germline V CDR1 and CDR2: MGHDK, SYGVNS. This CDR3 is built from 15 residues. Trimming took 1 base from V and 8 from J, leaving 15 bases between them. The CDR3 nucleotides are TGTGCCAGCAGTGAATGGAGGGGGCGTTACGATGAGCAGTTCTTC. It yields the protein CASSEWRGRYDEQFF.

This clonotype was recorded a few times. The rearrangement links TRBV4-3 to TRBJ2-1, with TRBD2 as a possible D gene (5 bases). CDR3 length equals 17 residues. CDR1 and CDR2 from the germline V gene are LGHNA and YSLEER. Trimming pared 0 bases from V and 0 bases from J, leaving 12 bases between. CDR3 sequence reads: CASSQDRGLSSYNEQFF. The CDR3 DNA reads TGCGCCAGCAGCCAAGATCGCGGACTTAGCTCCTACAATGAGCAGTTCTTC.

This rearrangement joins TRBV7-2 to TRBJ1-5, with D maybe TRBD1 (5 bases). This CDR3 is 13 amino acids long. Trimming cost V 5 bases and J 9 bases, with 14 bases left between them. The germline V gene encodes CDR1 SGHTA and CDR2 FQGNSA. The CDR3 nucleotides are TGTGCCAGCAGCGCCGACGGGGGGACGCCCCAGCATTTT. Its protein product is CASSADGGTPQHF.

This chain links TRBV20-1 with TRBJ1-3, with D unresolved. This CDR3 is 15 amino acids long. V lost 0 bases, J lost 3 bases, and 12 bases lay in between. Looked up from germline, CDR1 is DFQATT and CDR2 is SNEGSKA (reference sequence). The CDR3 sequence: CSARDTRVSGNTIYF. The CDR3 DNA reads TGCAGTGCTAGAGATACTCGGGTTAGTGGAAACACCATATATTTT.

This clonotype turned up a few times. J is TRBJ1-1 and V is TRBV7-2, with D uncertain. Deletions cut 5 bases from V and 4 bases from J, with 17 bases between. There are 15 residues in the CDR3. CDR1 is SGHTA and CDR2 is FQGNSA in the germline V gene. The CDR3 loop reads CASSVLIGSGTEAFF. The CDR3 bases are TGTGCCAGCAGCGTCCTAATTGGGTCAGGCACTGAAGCTTTCTTT. The full variable domain, with the rest looked up from reference TRBV7-2 and TRBJ1-1, is GAGVSQSPSNKVTEKGKDVELRCDPISGHTALYWYRQSLGQGLEFLIYFQGNSAPDKSGLPSDRFSAERTGGSVSTLTIQRTQQEDSAVYLCASSVLIGSGTEAFFGQGTRLTVV.

This clonotype was picked up a small number of times. The V gene is TRBV10-3, the J gene TRBJ1-5; D possibly corresponds to TRBD1 (5 bases). The germline V gene has CDR1 ENHRY and CDR2 SYGVKD. Between the trimmed V and J ends, which lost 3 bases and 9 bases, there was a span of 9 bases. The CDR3 covers 12 residues. DNA for the CDR3: TGTGCCATCAGTGAAGTAGGGACGCCCCAGCATTTT. Protein product: CAISEVGTPQHF.

J is TRBJ2-7 and V is TRBV20-1; D not resolved. The CDR3 runs to 13 residues. CDR1 is DFQATT, CDR2 SNEGSKA, per germline (reference sequence). V was shortened by 3 bases and J by 2 bases, with 11 bases between the two germline ends. CDR3 DNA sequence: TGCAGTGCTAGCCCCATGCAGGCCTACGAGCAGTACTTC. It yields the protein CSASPMQAYEQYF.

The chain uses TRBV20-1 and TRBJ2-1; tentatively, D is TRBD2 (5 bases). The germline V gene encodes CDR1 DFQATT and CDR2 SNEGSKA (reference sequence). Deletions cut 3 bases from V and 8 bases from J, with 14 bases between. This CDR3 spans 13 amino acids. CDR3 sequence reads: CSASGKVVYEQFF. The CDR3 coding sequence is TGCAGTGCTAGCGGGAAGGTCGTATATGAGCAGTTCTTC.

This chain uses TRBV7-9 with TRBJ2-1; 11 bases match TRBD2. Germline trimming cut 5 bases from V and 2 bases from J; bases unmatched to any gene: 5. The germline CDR1 and CDR2 sequences are SEHNR and FQNEAQ (reference sequence). The CDR3 is 16 residues long. The CDR3 coding sequence is TGTGCCAGCAGCACCCTTAGCGGGAGGGCCTACAATGAGCAGTTCTTC. It yields the protein CASSTLSGRAYNEQFF.

V is TRBV6-5 and J is TRBJ1-1; D gene unclear. CDR1 and CDR2 (germline): MNHEY, SVGAGI. The CDR3 has 13 amino acids. Trimming took off 0 bases at V and 10 bases at J, with 12 bases between the two ends. CDR3 amino acids: CASSYSGPSGAFF. In DNA, the CDR3 is TGTGCCAGCAGTTACTCTGGGCCCTCGGGAGCTTTCTTT.

DNA for the CDR3: TGTGCCAGCAGTTTTAATTTAGCGGGGGATGATACGCAGTATTTT. It encodes CASSFNLAGDDTQYF. This sequence joins TRBV27 and TRBJ2-3; 9 bases are shared with TRBD2. The CDR3 runs to 15 residues. The germline V gene has CDR1 MNHEY and CDR2 SMNVEV (reference sequence). The ends lost 3 bases at V and 6 bases at J; junction bases unmatched: 7.

The gene calls are TRBV9 and TRBJ2-3, with D possibly being TRBD1 (6 bases). CDR1 is SGDLS, CDR2 YYNGEE, per germline. The CDR3 is made up of 16 amino acids. V lost 3 bases and J lost 4, with 18 bases in between. CDR3 amino acids: CASSGGQGSYSDTQYF. The CDR3 DNA reads TGTGCCAGCAGCGGAGGCCAGGGGAGTTACTCAGATACGCAGTATTTT. Supplemented by reference TRBV9 and TRBJ2-3, the full variable domain reads DSGVTQTPKHLITATGQRVTLRCSPRSGDLSVYWYQQSLDQGLQFLIQYYNGEERAKGNILERFSAQQFPDLHSELNLSSLELGDSALYFCASSGGQGSYSDTQYFGPGTRLTVL.

This clonotype was seen only a few times. The rearrangement links TRBV4-1 to TRBJ1-4, with 12 bases matching TRBD1. The CDR3 runs to 15 residues. CDR1 is MGHRA, CDR2 YSYEKL, per germline. The V segment lost 4 bases and the J segment 7 bases; nucleotides outside the gene matches: 4. The CDR3: CASSPGQGAVEKLFF. In nucleotides, the CDR3 is TGCGCCAGCAGCCCGGGACAGGGGGCCGTTGAAAAACTGTTTTTT.

This clonotype was detected a few times. V is TRBV12-3 or TRBV12-4 and J is TRBJ1-2; D uncertain. V was shortened by 5 bases and J by 2 bases, with 12 bases between the two germline ends. The CDR3 runs 14 residues. This CDR3 is CASSTSARNYGYTF. CDR3 nucleotide sequence: TGTGCCAGCAGTACATCGGCCAGAAACTATGGCTACACCTTC.

This chain uses TRBV10-3 with TRBJ2-1; 10 nucleotides match TRBD2. J was trimmed by 0 bases and V by 6 bases; bases with no gene match: 2. The CDR3 runs 15 residues. CDR1 and CDR2 from the germline V gene are ENHRY and SYGVKD. CDR3 DNA sequence: TGTGCCATCAGAGGACTAGCGGACTCCTACAATGAGCAGTTCTTC. Translation: CAIRGLADSYNEQFF.

There are a few counts of this clonotype. J is TRBJ2-1 and V is TRBV6-1; TRBD2 matches 14 bases. The J segment lost 4 bases and the V segment lost 7 bases, leaving 3 bases of the junction unmatched. Germline V CDR1 and CDR2: MNHNS, SASEGT. The CDR3 totals 15 residues. This CDR3 reads CASTRTSGRYNEQFF. CDR3 DNA: TGTGCCAGCACTCGGACTAGCGGGAGGTACAATGAGCAGTTCTTC.